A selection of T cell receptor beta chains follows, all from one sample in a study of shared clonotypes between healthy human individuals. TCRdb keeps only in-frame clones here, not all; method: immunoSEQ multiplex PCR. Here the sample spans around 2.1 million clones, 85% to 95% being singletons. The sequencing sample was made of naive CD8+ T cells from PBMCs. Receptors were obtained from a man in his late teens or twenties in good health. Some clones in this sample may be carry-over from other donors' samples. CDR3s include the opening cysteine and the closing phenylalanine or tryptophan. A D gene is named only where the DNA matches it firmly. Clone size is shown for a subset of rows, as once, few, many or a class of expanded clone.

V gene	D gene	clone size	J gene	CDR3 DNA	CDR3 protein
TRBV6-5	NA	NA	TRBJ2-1	TGTGCCAGCAGCCTACTTCGGGGGATGGGCAATGAGCAGTTCTTC	CASSLLRGMGNEQFF
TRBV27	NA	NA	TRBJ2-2	TGTGCCAGCAGTCAGAGTCCCGGGACTCCTAACACCGGGGAGCTGTTTTTT	CASSQSPGTPNTGELFF
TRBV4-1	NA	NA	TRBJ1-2	TGCGCCAGCAGCCTCCACGTGGGGGCTATGGGTGGCTACACCTTC	CASSLHVGAMGGYTF
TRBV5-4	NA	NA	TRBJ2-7	TGTGCCAGCAGCTTGGCCGACAGCCCCAACTACGAGCAGTACTTC	CASSLADSPNYEQYF
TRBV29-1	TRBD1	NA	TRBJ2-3	TGCAGCGATGGAGACAGGGTCGGGACAGATACGCAGTATTTT	CSDGDRVGTDTQYF
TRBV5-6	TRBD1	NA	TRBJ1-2	TGTGCCAGCAGCGGCGGGACAGGGTACGGAGGCTACACCTTC	CASSGGTGYGGYTF
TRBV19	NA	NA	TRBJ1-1	TGTGCCAGTAGTATCGTCGTGAACACTGAAGCTTTCTTT	CASSIVVNTEAFF
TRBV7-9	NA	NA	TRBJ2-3	TGTGCCAGCAGCTTATTGCTCGCAGATACGCAGTATTTT	CASSLLLADTQYF
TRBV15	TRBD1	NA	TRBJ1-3	TGTGCCACCAGCGGGGACAGGGTGCTGAAAACTGGAAACACCATATATTTT	CATSGDRVLKTGNTIYF
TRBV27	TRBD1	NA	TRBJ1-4	TGTGCCAGCAGTCGGACAGGGGCTAATGAAAAACTGTTTTTT	CASSRTGANEKLFF
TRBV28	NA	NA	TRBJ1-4	TGTGCCAGCAGTTTTGAGAGTGAAAAACTGTTTTTT	CASSFESEKLFF
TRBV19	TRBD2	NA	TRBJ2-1	TGTGCCACCTCCCGAGCGGGAGGCCCCTACAATGAGCAGTTCTTC	CATSRAGGPYNEQFF
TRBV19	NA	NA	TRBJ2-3	TGTGCCAGTAGCCGGACCGGTTGGGGGGGCACAGATACGCAGTATTTT	CASSRTGWGGTDTQYF
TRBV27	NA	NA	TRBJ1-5	TGTGCCAGCAGCCCCCGGGGGGCAGATCAGCCCCAGCATTTT	CASSPRGADQPQHF
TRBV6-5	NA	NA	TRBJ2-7	TGTGCCAGCAGTTACTCGACGGGCCACAGCTCCTACGAGCAGTACTTC	CASSYSTGHSSYEQYF
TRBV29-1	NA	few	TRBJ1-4	TGCAGCGCCGGGGGGCGGGAGAAACTGTTTTTT	CSAGGREKLFF